The following is a TCR beta chain sequence with its context. This record comes from a study of cytomegalovirus exposure and HLA in healthy donors. The length of the CDR3 is 14 residues. Germline V gene sequence: CDR1 SGHRS, CDR2 YFSETQ. The J segment lost 1 base and the V segment lost 4 bases, leaving 5 bases of the junction unmatched. 13 Jbeta primers and 60 Vbeta primers were used for the PCR. Repertoires were generated with immunoSEQ multiplex PCR, while TCRdb's copy carries only in-frame clones and drops some. Recorded for this sample: some 200,000 clones. The chain combines TRBV5-1 with TRBJ2-7; 7 nucleotides match TRBD1. The sequence came from a young woman in good health and CMV-seropositive. The specimen was PBMCs. The CDR3 coding sequence is TGCGCCAGCAGCCAACAGACAGGGTCCTACGAGCAGTACTTC. This encodes CASSQQTGSYEQYF. The entire variable domain, with the rest obtained from reference TRBV5-1 and TRBJ2-7, is as follows: KAGVTQTPRYLIKTRGQQVTLSCSPISGHRSVSWYQQTPGQGLQFLFEYFSETQRNKGNFPGRFSGRQFSNSRSEMNVSTLELGDSALYLCASSQQTGSYEQYFGPGTRLTVT.